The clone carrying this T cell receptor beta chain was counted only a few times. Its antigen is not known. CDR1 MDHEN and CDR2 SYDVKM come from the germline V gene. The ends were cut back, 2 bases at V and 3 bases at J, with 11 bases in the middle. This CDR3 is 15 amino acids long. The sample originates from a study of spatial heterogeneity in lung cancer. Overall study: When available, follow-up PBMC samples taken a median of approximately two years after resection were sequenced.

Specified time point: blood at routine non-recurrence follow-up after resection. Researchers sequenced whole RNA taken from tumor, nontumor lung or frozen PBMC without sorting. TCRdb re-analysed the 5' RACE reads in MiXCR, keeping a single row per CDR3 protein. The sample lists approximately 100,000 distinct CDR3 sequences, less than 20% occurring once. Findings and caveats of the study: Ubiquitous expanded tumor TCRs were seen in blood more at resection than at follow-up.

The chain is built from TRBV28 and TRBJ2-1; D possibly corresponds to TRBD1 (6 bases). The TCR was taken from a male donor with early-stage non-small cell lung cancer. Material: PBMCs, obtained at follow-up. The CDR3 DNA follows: TGTGCCAGCAGTTTACACAGGGTCGTCTACAATGAGCAGTTCTTC. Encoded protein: CASSLHRVVYNEQFF.